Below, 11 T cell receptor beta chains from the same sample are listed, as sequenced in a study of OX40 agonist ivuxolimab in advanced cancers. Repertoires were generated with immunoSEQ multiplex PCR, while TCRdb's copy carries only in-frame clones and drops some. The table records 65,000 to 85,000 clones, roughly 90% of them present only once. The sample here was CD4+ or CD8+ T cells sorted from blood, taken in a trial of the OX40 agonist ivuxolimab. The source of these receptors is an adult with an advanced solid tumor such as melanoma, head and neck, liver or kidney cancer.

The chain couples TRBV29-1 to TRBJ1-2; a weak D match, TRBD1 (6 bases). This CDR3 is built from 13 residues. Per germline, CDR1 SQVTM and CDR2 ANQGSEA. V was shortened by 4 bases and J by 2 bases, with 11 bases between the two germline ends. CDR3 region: CSVGDTRNYGYTF. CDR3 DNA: TGCAGCGTTGGGGACACACGCAACTATGGCTACACCTTC.

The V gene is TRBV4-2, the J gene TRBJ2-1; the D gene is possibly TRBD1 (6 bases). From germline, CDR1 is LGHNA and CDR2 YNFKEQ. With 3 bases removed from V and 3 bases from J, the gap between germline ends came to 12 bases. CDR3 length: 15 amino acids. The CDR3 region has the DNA TGTGCCAGCAGCCAGCGAACAGGGATCTACAATGAGCAGTTCTTC. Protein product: CASSQRTGIYNEQFF.

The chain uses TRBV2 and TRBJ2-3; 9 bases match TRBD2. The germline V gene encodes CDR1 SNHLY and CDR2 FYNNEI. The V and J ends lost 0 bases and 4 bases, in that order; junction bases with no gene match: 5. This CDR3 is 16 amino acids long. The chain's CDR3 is CASSEAQAGGSDTQYF. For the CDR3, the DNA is TGTGCCAGCAGTGAAGCGCAAGCGGGGGGATCAGATACGCAGTATTTT.

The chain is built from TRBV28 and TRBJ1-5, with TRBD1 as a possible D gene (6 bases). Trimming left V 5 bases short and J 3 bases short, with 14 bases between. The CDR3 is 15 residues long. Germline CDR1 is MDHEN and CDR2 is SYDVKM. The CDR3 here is CASSPSGAINQPQHF. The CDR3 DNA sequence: TGTGCCAGCAGTCCGTCGGGGGCGATCAATCAGCCCCAGCATTTT.

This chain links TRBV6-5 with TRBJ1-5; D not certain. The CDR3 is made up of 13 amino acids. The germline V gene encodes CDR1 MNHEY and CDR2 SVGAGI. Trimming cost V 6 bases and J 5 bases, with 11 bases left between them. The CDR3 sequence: CASSRYEDQPQHF. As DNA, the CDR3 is TGTGCCAGCAGCCGGTATGAAGATCAGCCCCAGCATTTT.

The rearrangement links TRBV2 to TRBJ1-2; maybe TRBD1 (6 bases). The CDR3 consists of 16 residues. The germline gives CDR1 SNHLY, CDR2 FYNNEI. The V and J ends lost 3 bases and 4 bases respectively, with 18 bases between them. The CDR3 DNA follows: TGTGCCAGCAGTGAGCGGGGGGACAAATTACTCTATGGCTACACCTTC. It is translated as CASSERGDKLLYGYTF.

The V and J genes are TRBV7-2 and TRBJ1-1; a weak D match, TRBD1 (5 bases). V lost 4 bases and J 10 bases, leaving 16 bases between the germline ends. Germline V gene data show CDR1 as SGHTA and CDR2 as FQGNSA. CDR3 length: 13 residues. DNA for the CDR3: TGTGCCAGCAGCTGGACAACTCAACGGGGAGCTTTCTTT. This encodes CASSWTTQRGAFF.

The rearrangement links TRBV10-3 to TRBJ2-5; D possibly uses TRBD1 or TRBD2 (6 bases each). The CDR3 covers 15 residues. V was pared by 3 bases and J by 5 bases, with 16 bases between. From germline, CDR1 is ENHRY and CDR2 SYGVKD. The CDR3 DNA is TGTGCCATCAGTGATGGGGGGCGGATAAGGGAGACCCAGTACTTC. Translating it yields CAISDGGRIRETQYF.

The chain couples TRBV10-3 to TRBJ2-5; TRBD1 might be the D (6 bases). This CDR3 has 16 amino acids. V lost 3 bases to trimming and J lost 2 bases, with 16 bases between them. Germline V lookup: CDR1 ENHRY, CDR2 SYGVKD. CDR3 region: CAISEGWGHTQETQYF. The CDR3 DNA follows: TGTGCCATCAGTGAAGGTTGGGGACACACGCAAGAGACCCAGTACTTC.

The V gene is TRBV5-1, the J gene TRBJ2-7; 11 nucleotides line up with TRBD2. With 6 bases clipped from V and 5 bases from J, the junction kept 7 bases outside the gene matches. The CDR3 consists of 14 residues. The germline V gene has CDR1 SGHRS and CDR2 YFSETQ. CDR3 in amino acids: CASKLTSGKDEQYF. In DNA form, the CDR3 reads TGCGCCAGCAAATTGACTAGCGGGAAGGACGAGCAGTACTTC.

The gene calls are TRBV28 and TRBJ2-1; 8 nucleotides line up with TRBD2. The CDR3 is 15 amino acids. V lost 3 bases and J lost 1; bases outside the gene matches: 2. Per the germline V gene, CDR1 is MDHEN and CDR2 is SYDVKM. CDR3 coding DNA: TGTGCCAGCAGTTTGGGCGGGAGGTCCTACAATGAGCAGTTCTTC. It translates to CASSLGGRSYNEQFF.